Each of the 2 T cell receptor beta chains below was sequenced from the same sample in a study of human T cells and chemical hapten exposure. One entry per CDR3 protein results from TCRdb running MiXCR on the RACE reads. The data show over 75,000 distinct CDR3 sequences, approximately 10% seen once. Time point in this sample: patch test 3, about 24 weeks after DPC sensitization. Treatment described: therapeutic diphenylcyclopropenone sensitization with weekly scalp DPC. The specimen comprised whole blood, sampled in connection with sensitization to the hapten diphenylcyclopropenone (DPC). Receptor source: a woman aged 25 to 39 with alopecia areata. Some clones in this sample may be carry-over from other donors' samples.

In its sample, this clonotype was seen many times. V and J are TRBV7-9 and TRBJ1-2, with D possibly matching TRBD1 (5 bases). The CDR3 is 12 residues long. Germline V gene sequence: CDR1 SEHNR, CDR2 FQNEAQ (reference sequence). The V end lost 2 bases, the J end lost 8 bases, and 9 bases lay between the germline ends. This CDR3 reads CASSLNDSGYTF. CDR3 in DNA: TGTGCCAGCAGCTTAAACGACAGCGGCTACACCTTC.

CDR3 in amino acids: CASSSGLAGKSDTQYF. CDR3 nucleotide sequence: TGTGCCAGCAGTTCCGGACTAGCGGGAAAGTCAGATACGCAGTATTTT. The chain has TRBV6-5 and TRBJ2-3, with 12 bases matching TRBD2. In germline, CDR1 is MNHEY, CDR2 SVGAGI. This CDR3 has 16 amino acids. After removal of 4 bases from V and 4 bases from J, the junction contained 6 bases not matched to a gene.